These 26 T cell receptor beta chains share one sample of origin, sequenced in a study of blood T cell repertoires in COVID-19. Profiled with immunoSEQ multiplex PCR; TCRdb holds only in-frame clones, not every one. The sample includes under 150,000 clones, roughly 80% seen only once; the top ten take 6.2%. Sequencing was done on a sample of PBMCs or T cells enriched from blood (not recorded which). The receptor source for this set is a woman between 40 and 50 years old who had recovered from COVID-19.

The chain uses TRBV3-1 (or the pseudogene TRBV3-2) and TRBJ2-7; D uncertain. The CDR3 has 16 amino acids. The germline V and J ends were trimmed by 1 base and 0 bases, with 13 bases remaining between them. CDR1 and CDR2 (germline): LGHDT, YNNKEL (reference sequence). The CDR3 DNA reads as TGTGCCAGCAGCCAAGGGCTGACACGGATCTCCTACGAGCAGTACTTC. Translating it yields CASSQGLTRISYEQYF.

This clone was seen more than once but under ten times. The chain links TRBV27 to TRBJ1-5, with a weak D call TRBD1 (5 bases). The germline CDR1 and CDR2 sequences are MNHEY and SMNVEV (reference sequence). This CDR3 is 14 amino acids long. V dropped 2 bases and J dropped 1 base, with 6 bases sitting between them. The CDR3 protein is CASSLQGSNQPQHF. The CDR3 nucleotides read TGTGCCAGCAGTTTACAGGGAAGCAATCAGCCCCAGCATTTT.

CDR3 loop: CASSYRLQTLYNEQFF. The DNA for the CDR3 is TGTGCCAGCAGCTACAGGCTTCAAACGCTATACAATGAGCAGTTCTTC. The rearrangement uses TRBV5-6 and TRBJ2-1; D possibly corresponds to TRBD1 (5 bases). Looked up from germline, CDR1 is SGHDT and CDR2 is YYEEEE. The CDR3 is made up of 16 amino acids. Between the trimmed V and J ends, which lost 3 bases and 4 bases, there was a span of 17 bases.

The V gene is TRBV15, the J gene TRBJ1-2, with D tentatively TRBD1 (5 bases). The germline V gene encodes CDR1 LNHNV and CDR2 YYDKDF (reference sequence). The germline V and J ends were trimmed by 5 bases and 1 base, with 11 bases remaining between them. The CDR3 has 14 residues. The CDR3 region is CATSPGGVNYGYTF. The DNA for the CDR3 is TGTGCCACCAGCCCCGGGGGGGTTAACTATGGCTACACCTTC.

This clone was counted once. The chain links TRBV15 to TRBJ1-5; 7 bases line up with TRBD1. The V gene's germline CDR1 is LNHNV and CDR2 YYDKDF (reference sequence). V shed 3 bases and J 1 base; nucleotides not matched to a gene: 3. CDR3 length equals 15 residues. In DNA, the CDR3 is TGTGCCACCAGCAGCAGACAGGGAAGCAATCAGCCCCAGCATTTT. This gives the protein CATSSRQGSNQPQHF.

The V gene is TRBV27, the J gene TRBJ2-2; D is uncertain. The germline V gene has CDR1 MNHEY and CDR2 SMNVEV (reference sequence). Deletions cut 5 bases from V and 6 bases from J, with 10 bases between. The CDR3 contains 13 residues. CDR3: CASSPSVAGELFF. The CDR3 bases are TGTGCCAGCAGTCCTTCAGTCGCCGGGGAGCTGTTTTTT.

The V gene is TRBV5-8, the J gene TRBJ1-5; unclear D gene. This CDR3 has 15 amino acids. V lost 4 bases, J lost 0 bases, and 11 bases lay in between. Germline V CDR1 and CDR2: SGHTS, YDEGEE. The CDR3: CASSAGEFSNQPQHF. CDR3 coding DNA: TGTGCCAGCAGCGCCGGGGAATTTAGCAATCAGCCCCAGCATTTT.

The V call is TRBV19, the J call TRBJ2-7; D not resolved. Between the trimmed V and J ends, which lost 5 bases and 0 bases, there was a span of 11 bases. The CDR3 has 14 residues. Looked up from germline, CDR1 is LNHDA and CDR2 is SQIVND (reference sequence). CDR3 DNA sequence: TGTGCCAGTAGTCCCCGGTTAGCCTCCTACGAGCAGTACTTC. It yields the protein CASSPRLASYEQYF.

V gene TRBV5-8 combines with J gene TRBJ1-1, with D unclear. The CDR3 loop spans 17 amino acids. The V and J ends lost 1 base and 0 bases respectively, with 16 bases between them. Germline assignment: CDR1 SGHTS and CDR2 YDEGEE. For the CDR3, the DNA is TGTGCCAGCAGCTTGTGGGCCTCCAGTATAATGAACACTGAAGCTTTCTTT. This gives the protein CASSLWASSIMNTEAFF.

The chain uses TRBV5-6 and TRBJ2-1; 8 bases are a match to TRBD1. J was trimmed by 1 base and V by 4 bases; bases with no gene match: 7. The CDR3 runs 16 residues. Germline V lookup: CDR1 SGHDT, CDR2 YYEEEE. In DNA, the CDR3 is TGTGCCAGCAGCCCAGGGGGCCCCAGATCCTACAATGAGCAGTTCTTC. It specifies CASSPGGPRSYNEQFF.

The count of this clone is one. The chain carries TRBV7-9 and TRBJ1-1, with D perhaps TRBD1 (6 bases). Germline CDR1 and CDR2: SEHNR and FQNEAQ (reference sequence). This CDR3 has 15 amino acids. Between the trimmed V and J ends, which lost 0 bases and 6 bases, there was a span of 14 bases. The CDR3 sequence is CASSLALGGGPEAFF. CDR3 coding DNA: TGTGCCAGCAGCTTAGCCCTCGGGGGGGGCCCTGAAGCTTTCTTT.

The CDR3, as DNA: TGTGCCAGCATCCCGAAGCTAGCGGGACTTCCCTACAATGAGCAGTTCTTC. It encodes CASIPKLAGLPYNEQFF. The chain uses TRBV7-5 and TRBJ2-1; the D call in the table, TRBD2, was not verified against the DNA. TRBV7-5 is designated a pseudogene. This CDR3 region has 17 residues.

The chain carries TRBV12-5 and TRBJ1-1; D gene ambiguous. CDR1 and CDR2 from the germline V gene are LGHNT and FRNRAP. CDR3 size: 12 residues. V dropped 1 base and J dropped 5 bases, with 5 bases sitting between them. This CDR3 is CASGLERTEAFF. Here the CDR3 DNA reads TGTGCTAGTGGTTTGGAGCGGACTGAAGCTTTCTTT.

The rearrangement joins TRBV9 to TRBJ2-3, with 14 nucleotides matching TRBD2. V gave up 7 bases and J gave up 6 bases; unmatched junction bases: 10. The CDR3 is 16 amino acids. Germline V gives CDR1 SGDLS, CDR2 YYNGEE. In DNA form, the CDR3 reads TGTGCCAGCCAGAAGGGGGGGACTAGCGGGAGTGATACGCAGTATTTT. Its translation: CASQKGGTSGSDTQYF.

J is TRBJ1-2 and V is TRBV5-1; D unclear. From germline, CDR1 is SGHRS and CDR2 YFSETQ. Trimming shortened V by 5 bases and J by 2 bases, and 13 bases separated the two germline ends. The CDR3 covers 14 residues. Here the CDR3 reads CASSPDGGNYGYTF. CDR3 in DNA: TGCGCCAGCAGTCCGGACGGAGGAAACTATGGCTACACCTTC.

The chain employs TRBV6-5 and TRBJ2-1, with a tentative D call TRBD2 (5 bases). The CDR3 has 14 residues. V lost 6 bases and J lost 2, with 11 bases in between. CDR1 MNHEY and CDR2 SVGAGI come from the germline V gene. CDR3 residues: CASRISVTYNEQFF. DNA for the CDR3: TGTGCCAGCAGGATTAGCGTCACCTACAATGAGCAGTTCTTC.

This clone was observed a few times. The V call is TRBV27, the J call TRBJ1-2; 9 bases align to TRBD1. The germline gives CDR1 MNHEY, CDR2 SMNVEV (reference sequence). The length of the CDR3 is 13 residues. Trimming removed 8 bases from V and 5 bases from J; junction bases left unmatched: 6. This CDR3 is CASGTGYEYGYTF. The CDR3 nucleotides read TGTGCCAGCGGGACAGGGTACGAATATGGCTACACCTTC.

J is TRBJ2-7 and V is TRBV23-1; D is perhaps TRBD1 (6 bases). TRBV23-1 is classed as an ORF, of uncertain function. The V end was cut by 8 bases, the J end by 3 bases, with 17 bases between. The CDR3 is 14 residues long. CDR3 loop: CASRRTVRRYEQYF. CDR3 sequence (DNA): TGCGCCAGCCGAAGGACAGTTCGACGCTACGAGCAGTACTTC.

The CDR3 protein is CASSLSRTGEQYF. The CDR3 bases are TGTGCCAGCAGTTTATCTAGAACGGGGGAGCAGTACTTC. This sequence joins TRBV27 and TRBJ2-7, with D perhaps matching TRBD2 (5 bases). The CDR3 has 13 residues. V was trimmed by 0 bases and J by 7 bases, leaving 10 bases between them. Germline V gives CDR1 MNHEY, CDR2 SMNVEV (reference sequence).

The rearrangement uses TRBV19 and TRBJ2-1; the match to TRBD1 covers 9 bases. The CDR3 spans 14 residues. Germline CDR1 reads LNHDA; CDR2 reads SQIVND (reference sequence). Trimming at V came to 10 bases and at J to 7 bases, leaving 11 bases not matched to a gene. CDR3 sequence reads: CATAGTGYRNEQFF. The CDR3 DNA reads TGTGCCACCGCCGGGACAGGGTATAGGAATGAGCAGTTCTTC. Based on the CDR3 plus reference TRBV19 and TRBJ2-1, the full variable domain is DGGITQSPKYLFRKEGQNVTLSCEQNLNHDAMYWYRQDPGQGLRLIYYSQIVNDFQKGDIAEGYSVSREKKESFPLTVTSAQKNPTAFYLCATAGTGYRNEQFFGPGTRLTVL.

The chain joins TRBV15 to TRBJ1-5; no clear D. Germline CDR1 is LNHNV and CDR2 is YYDKDF (reference sequence). The CDR3 spans 13 residues. The V gene lost 0 bases and the J gene lost 11 bases, with 11 bases spanning the gap. Written as DNA, the CDR3 is TGTGCCACCAGCAGAGATTCGGGAACGACCCAGCATTTT. It translates to CATSRDSGTTQHF. Full variable domain (missing parts from reference TRBV15 and TRBJ1-5): DAMVIQNPRYQVTQFGKPVTLSCSQTLNHNVMYWYQQKSSQAPKLLFHYYDKDFNNEADTPDNFQSRRPNTSFCFLDIRSPGLGDTAMYLCATSRDSGTTQHFGDGTRLSIL.

J is TRBJ1-2 and V is TRBV7-9, with D maybe TRBD1 (6 bases). Germline-derived CDR1 and CDR2 are SEHNR and FQNEAQ (reference sequence). Trimming took off 5 bases at V and 6 bases at J, with 19 bases between the two ends. CDR3 length: 15 residues. The CDR3 region is CASSPGGSPSDGYTF. The CDR3 region has the DNA TGTGCCAGCAGCCCTGGGGGCAGCCCCTCGGATGGCTACACCTTC.

This clone has a single count. The chain has TRBV7-9 and TRBJ2-7; 11 bases map to TRBD2. The CDR3 loop spans 16 amino acids. J gave up 5 bases and V 3 bases, and 9 bases lay outside the gene matches. CDR1 is SEHNR, CDR2 FQNEAQ, per germline (reference sequence). The CDR3 DNA reads as TGTGCCAGCAGCTTTGCCGGGACTAGCGGCCTCAACGAGCAGTACTTC. This translates into CASSFAGTSGLNEQYF.

The genes are TRBV2 and TRBJ2-4; D is undetermined. V was cut by 6 bases and J by 5 bases, with 14 bases left in between. Germline assignment: CDR1 SNHLY and CDR2 FYNNEI. This CDR3 is 14 amino acids long. CDR3 coding DNA: TGTGCCAGCAGCATTGTTCTAAGCCAAAACATTCAGTACTTC. Encoded protein: CASSIVLSQNIQYF.

This chain uses TRBV15 with TRBJ1-2; D gene unclear. With 5 bases removed from V and 4 bases from J, the gap between germline ends came to 17 bases. The CDR3 extends over 15 amino acids. Germline loops: CDR1 LNHNV, CDR2 YYDKDF (reference sequence). The DNA for the CDR3 is TGTGCCACCAGCGGTCTTCGGGAGGAGGCCTATGGCTACACCTTC. Translating it yields CATSGLREEAYGYTF.

J is TRBJ1-5 and V is TRBV5-6; 9 positions agree with TRBD1. The J segment lost 5 bases and the V segment lost 0 bases, leaving 12 bases of the junction unmatched. This CDR3 region has 18 residues. Looked up from germline, CDR1 is SGHDT and CDR2 is YYEEEE. In DNA form, the CDR3 reads TGTGCCAGCAGCTTGGGTAGAAACAGGGGGCGATTGTATCAGCCCCAGCATTTT. Translated, it gives CASSLGRNRGRLYQPQHF.